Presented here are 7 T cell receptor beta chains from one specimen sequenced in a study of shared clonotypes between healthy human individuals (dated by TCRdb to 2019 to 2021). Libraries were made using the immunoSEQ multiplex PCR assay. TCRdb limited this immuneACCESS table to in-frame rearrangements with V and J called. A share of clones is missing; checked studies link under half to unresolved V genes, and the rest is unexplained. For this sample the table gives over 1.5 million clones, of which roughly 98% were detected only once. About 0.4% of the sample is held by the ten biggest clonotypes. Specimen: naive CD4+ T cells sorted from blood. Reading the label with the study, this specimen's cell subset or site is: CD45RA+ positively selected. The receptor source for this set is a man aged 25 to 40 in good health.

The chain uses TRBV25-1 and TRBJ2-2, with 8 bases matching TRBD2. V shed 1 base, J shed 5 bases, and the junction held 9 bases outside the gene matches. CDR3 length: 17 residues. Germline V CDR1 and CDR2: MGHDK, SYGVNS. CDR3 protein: CASSELGAGVGTGELFF. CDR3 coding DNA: TGTGCCAGCAGTGAATTAGGAGCGGGAGTGGGGACCGGGGAGCTGTTTTTT.

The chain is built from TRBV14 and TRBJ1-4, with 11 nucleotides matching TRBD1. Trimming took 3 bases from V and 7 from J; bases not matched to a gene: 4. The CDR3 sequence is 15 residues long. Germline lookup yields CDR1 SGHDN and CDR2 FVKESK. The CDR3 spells CASSQDRGRFEKLFF. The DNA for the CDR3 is TGTGCCAGCAGCCAGGACAGGGGGCGCTTTGAAAAACTGTTTTTT.

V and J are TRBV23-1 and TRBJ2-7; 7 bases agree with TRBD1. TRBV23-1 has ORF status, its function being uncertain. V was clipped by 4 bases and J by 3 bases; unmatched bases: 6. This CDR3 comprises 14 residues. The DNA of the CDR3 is TGCGCCAGCAGTCGACAGGGTTACGGCTACGAGCAGTACTTC. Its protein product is CASSRQGYGYEQYF.

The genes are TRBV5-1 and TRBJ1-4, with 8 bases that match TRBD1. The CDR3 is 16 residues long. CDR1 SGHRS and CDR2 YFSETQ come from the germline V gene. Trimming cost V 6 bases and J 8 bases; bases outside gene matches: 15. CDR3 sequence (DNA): TGCGCCAGCAAGGAACCCGGACAGGGAATAGGAGAAAAACTGTTTTTT. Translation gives CASKEPGQGIGEKLFF.

The CDR3 region is CASSLRGGTGSGYTF. CDR3 coding DNA: TGTGCCAGCAGTTTACGGGGGGGGACAGGGAGTGGCTACACCTTC. The chain is built from TRBV27 and TRBJ1-2, with 9 bases aligning to TRBD1. The CDR3 is made up of 15 amino acids. Germline V lookup: CDR1 MNHEY, CDR2 SMNVEV (reference sequence). J lost 7 bases, V lost 2 bases, and 8 bases had no gene match.

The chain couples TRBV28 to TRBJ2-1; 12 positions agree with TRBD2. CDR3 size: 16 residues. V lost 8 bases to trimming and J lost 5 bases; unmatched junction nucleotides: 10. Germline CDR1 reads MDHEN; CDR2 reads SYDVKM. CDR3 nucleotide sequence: TGTGCCAGCCTAGAGACTAGCGGGAGTTTGGACAATGAGCAGTTCTTC. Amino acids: CASLETSGSLDNEQFF.

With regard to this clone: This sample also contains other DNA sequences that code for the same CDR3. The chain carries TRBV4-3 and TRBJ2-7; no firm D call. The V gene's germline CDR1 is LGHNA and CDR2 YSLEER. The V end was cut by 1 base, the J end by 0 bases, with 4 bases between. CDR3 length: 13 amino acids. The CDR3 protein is CASSQAVSYEQYF. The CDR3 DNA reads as TGCGCCAGCAGCCAAGCGGTCTCCTACGAGCAGTACTTC.